Listed here is a single T cell receptor (beta chain). Trimming took off 3 bases at V and 3 bases at J, with 8 bases between the two ends. The CDR3 runs 13 residues. Germline CDR1 is LNHDA and CDR2 is SQIVND (reference sequence). Sequencing was performed with immunoSEQ multiplex PCR; in TCRdb, only in-frame clones are kept and a portion is missing. The sample contains roughly 410,000 clones, about 89% of which appear only once. This record belongs to a study of blood T cell repertoires in COVID-19. This chain uses TRBV19 with TRBJ1-2, with unresolved D. Sequencing was performed on peripheral blood. The source of this sequence is a man between 40 and 49 years old with acute or convalescent COVID-19. CDR3 in DNA: TGTGCCAGTAGTATTCACAGAGACTATGGCTACACCTTC. Protein sequence: CASSIHRDYGYTF.